The 27 T cell receptor beta chains below were found in one sample sequenced in a study of T-cell reconstitution after alpha-beta-depleted transplantation in children. Molecular barcoding with unique molecular identifiers was used for the TCRbeta library. Each CDR3 protein gets one entry after TCRdb re-called the PCR reads with MiXCR. The table lists roughly 400,000 distinct CDR3 sequences, about a fifth of them singletons. This specimen consisted of PBMCs from the stem cell graft donor, obtained from the stem cell graft. These receptors all come from a human donor who donated a stem cell graft to a child with acute myeloid leukemia.

The chain has TRBV12-3 or TRBV12-4 and TRBJ2-1, with TRBD2 as a possible D gene (6 bases). The V and J ends lost 1 base and 15 bases respectively, with 13 bases between them. The CDR3 consists of 12 residues. CDR3 residues: CASSLGSLEGFF. In DNA, the CDR3 is TGTGCCAGCAGTTTAGGTTCACTGGAGGGGTTCTTC.

This clonotype occurred many times. The V call is TRBV9, the J call TRBJ2-3; the D is unclear. Trimming removed 4 bases from V and 4 bases from J, with 10 bases in between. The V gene's germline CDR1 is SGDLS and CDR2 YYNGEE. The CDR3 loop spans 13 amino acids. CDR3 protein: CASSSKVADTQYF. Written as DNA, the CDR3 is TGTGCCAGCAGCTCCAAAGTGGCAGATACGCAGTATTTT. Variable domain in full (rest from reference TRBV9 and TRBJ2-3): DSGVTQTPKHLITATGQRVTLRCSPRSGDLSVYWYQQSLDQGLQFLIQYYNGEERAKGNILERFSAQQFPDLHSELNLSSLELGDSALYFCASSSKVADTQYFGPGTRLTVL.

The chain employs TRBV4-2 and TRBJ2-5; 7 bases are a match to TRBD1. The CDR3 contains 16 residues. V dropped 0 bases and J dropped 4; count of bases not matched to a gene: 8. Germline V gives CDR1 LGHNA, CDR2 YNFKEQ. The CDR3 spells CASSQDLKGARETQYF. The CDR3 DNA reads as TGTGCCAGCAGCCAAGATCTTAAGGGGGCCCGAGAGACCCAGTACTTC.

This clonotype has just a few counts. This chain joins TRBV12-3 or TRBV12-4 and TRBJ2-7; no clear D gene. The V end was cut by 5 bases, the J end by 4 bases, with 12 bases between. This CDR3 is 13 amino acids long. The CDR3 sequence is CASSLRALYEQYF. CDR3 nucleotide sequence: TGTGCCAGCAGTCTTCGAGCTTTGTACGAGCAGTACTTC.

This clonotype came up a few times. The V gene is TRBV4-3, the J gene TRBJ1-3; TRBD1 might be the D (5 bases). CDR3 size: 13 residues. The V end was cut by 1 base, the J end by 12 bases, with 13 bases between. The germline CDR1 and CDR2 sequences are LGHNA and YSLEER. The DNA of the CDR3 is TGCGCCAGCAGCCAAGTCCTACAGGCTCACATATATTTT. Protein: CASSQVLQAHIYF.

The rearrangement uses TRBV5-4 and TRBJ2-1; 11 bases fit TRBD2. The germline gives CDR1 SGHNT, CDR2 YYREEE (reference sequence). The CDR3 is 16 amino acids. V gave up 5 bases and J gave up 9 bases; unmatched junction bases: 13. CDR3 bases: TGTGCCAGCAGTCGTGGAAGCCTAGCGGGAGGAGGTGAGCAGTTCTTC. It encodes CASSRGSLAGGGEQFF.

The chain uses TRBV7-9 and TRBJ2-1; D is possibly TRBD2 (6 bases). Trimming took off 5 bases at V and 8 bases at J, with 25 bases between the two ends. The CDR3 contains 17 residues. In germline, CDR1 is SEHNR, CDR2 FQNEAQ (reference sequence). CDR3 nucleotide sequence: TGTGCCAGCAGCGCACTTACGGCCCCGACTAGTCCCTATGAGCAGTTCTTC. Its translation is CASSALTAPTSPYEQFF.

This clonotype came up many times. The chain carries TRBV12-3 or TRBV12-4 and TRBJ1-6; 7 bases match TRBD1. V was pared by 4 bases and J by 7 bases, with 1 base of the junction left unmatched. The CDR3 spans 13 residues. CDR3 region: CASSWGQNSPLHF. CDR3 DNA sequence: TGTGCCAGCAGTTGGGGACAGAATTCACCCCTCCACTTT.

CDR3 coding DNA: TGCGCCAGCAGCCAAGAGGATGGCCGTAGACTTGCAGATACGCAGTATTTT. It specifies CASSQEDGRRLADTQYF. The chain couples TRBV4-1 to TRBJ2-3; D not certain. Germline V lookup: CDR1 MGHRA, CDR2 YSYEKL. Trimming left V 0 bases short and J 4 bases short, with 17 bases between. The CDR3 has 17 residues.

The CDR3 coding sequence is TGTGCCAGCAGTTTCTCGATCCCCTACAATGAGCAGTTCTTC. Amino acids: CASSFSIPYNEQFF. This chain uses TRBV28 with TRBJ2-1, with D unclear. V lost 3 bases and J lost 2, with 8 bases in between. The CDR3 is 14 residues long. The germline gives CDR1 MDHEN, CDR2 SYDVKM.

This clonotype was observed a single time. V and J are TRBV6-1 and TRBJ2-3; the D gene could be TRBD1 or TRBD2 (5 bases each). V gave up 3 bases and J gave up 2 bases, with 18 bases separating them. This CDR3 comprises 17 residues. The V gene's germline CDR1 is MNHNS and CDR2 SASEGT. The CDR3 sequence is CASSDPRGVSYTDTQYF. In DNA form, the CDR3 reads TGTGCCAGCAGTGACCCTAGAGGGGTCTCCTACACAGATACGCAGTATTTT.

This chain uses TRBV29-1 with TRBJ1-1, with D perhaps matching TRBD1 (6 bases). V was clipped by 7 bases and J by 0 bases, with 12 bases between them. Germline CDR1 is SQVTM and CDR2 is ANQGSEA. The CDR3 totals 13 residues. CDR3 nucleotide sequence: TGCAGCGCCGGGACAACCTTGAACACTGAAGCTTTCTTT. Translation gives CSAGTTLNTEAFF.

The chain is built from TRBV24-1 and TRBJ2-5, with TRBD1 matching over 8 bases. Per the germline V gene, CDR1 is KGHDR and CDR2 is SFDVKD. This CDR3 contains 16 residues. J was trimmed by 5 bases and V by 1 base; bases with no gene match: 8. The CDR3 sequence is CATSDFNRGARETQYF. The CDR3 nucleotides are TGTGCCACCAGTGATTTTAACAGGGGGGCGCGGGAGACCCAGTACTTC.

This clonotype was seen only a few times. The chain links TRBV25-1 to TRBJ1-2, with D hard to call. CDR3 length: 11 residues. The germline V and J ends were trimmed by 2 bases and 9 bases, with 7 bases remaining between them. Germline CDR1 reads MGHDK; CDR2 reads SYGVNS. CDR3 DNA: TGTGCCAGCAGTGAAGGGTCTAGCTACACCTTC. Residues: CASSEGSSYTF.

The chain uses TRBV4-1 and TRBJ2-1; 7 bases are a match to TRBD2. Germline-derived CDR1 and CDR2 are MGHRA and YSYEKL. This CDR3 region has 16 residues. V was clipped by 1 base and J by 9 bases; unmatched bases: 12. CDR3 region: CASSQVGPAGVGEQFF. The CDR3 DNA follows: TGCGCCAGCAGCCAAGTTGGGCCCGCGGGAGTCGGTGAGCAGTTCTTC.

This clonotype turned up a few times. This chain joins TRBV28 and TRBJ2-7; D unresolved. The V gene lost 5 bases and the J gene lost 3 bases, with 20 bases spanning the gap. This CDR3 spans 16 amino acids. Looked up from germline, CDR1 is MDHEN and CDR2 is SYDVKM. The CDR3 protein is CASSLRGGKLIYEQYF. As DNA, the CDR3 is TGTGCCAGCAGTCTAAGAGGCGGAAAACTCATCTACGAGCAGTACTTC.

This clonotype was observed a few times. This chain connects TRBV3-1 to TRBJ2-1, with 8 bases aligning to TRBD2. The CDR3 consists of 16 residues. Germline V lookup: CDR1 LGHDT, CDR2 YNNKEL (reference sequence). J lost 3 bases, V lost 4 bases, and 8 bases had no gene match. DNA for the CDR3: TGTGCCAGCAGCCCCGGCGATAGCGGGGTCTACAATGAGCAGTTCTTC. Translation: CASSPGDSGVYNEQFF.

This clonotype was seen a handful of times. This sequence joins TRBV29-1 and TRBJ1-5, with D tentatively TRBD1 (6 bases). V was clipped by 4 bases and J by 5 bases, with 18 bases between them. This CDR3 spans 15 amino acids. Per the germline V gene, CDR1 is SQVTM and CDR2 is ANQGSEA. The DNA of the CDR3 is TGCAGCGTTGTACCACAGGGAGGTGAAGATCAGCCCCAGCATTTT. Its protein is CSVVPQGGEDQPQHF.

The chain combines TRBV5-1 with TRBJ2-2, with D perhaps given as TRBD1 or TRBD2 (5 bases each). This CDR3 is 16 amino acids long. V lost 2 bases to trimming and J lost 5 bases, with 16 bases between them. Germline values: CDR1 SGHRS, CDR2 YFSETQ. The CDR3 nucleotides are TGCGCCAGCAGCTTTTTCGGGGCAGACCTTACCGGGGAGCTGTTTTTT. This translates into CASSFFGADLTGELFF.

The V call is TRBV6-6, the J call TRBJ2-3; no firm D call. The CDR3 is made up of 12 amino acids. The V and J ends lost 4 bases and 4 bases respectively, with 6 bases between them. The germline V gene has CDR1 MNHNY and CDR2 SVGAGI (reference sequence). The CDR3 coding sequence is TGTGCCAGCAGTTCAACCTCAGATACGCAGTATTTT. It is translated as CASSSTSDTQYF.

This clonotype turned up a few times. The chain recombines TRBV12-3 or TRBV12-4 with TRBJ2-7; D may be TRBD1 (6 bases). Trimming shortened V by 6 bases and J by 1 base, and 16 bases separated the two germline ends. The CDR3 is made up of 15 amino acids. The CDR3, as DNA: TGTGCCAGCAGCCCCGGGACACTCAAGTCCTACGAGCAGTACTTC. Its protein is CASSPGTLKSYEQYF.

A few counts support this clonotype. The gene calls are TRBV20-1 and TRBJ2-1; 8 nucleotides line up with TRBD2. The V segment lost 6 bases and the J segment 8 bases; nucleotides outside the gene matches: 18. CDR3 size: 16 residues. CDR1 is DFQATT and CDR2 is SNEGSKA in the germline V gene (reference sequence). CDR3 in DNA: TGCAGTGCCTCCATGCCCGGGAGGGACTTTCGATATGAGCAGTTCTTC. Its translation is CSASMPGRDFRYEQFF.

The CDR3 DNA sequence: TGTGCCAGCAGCTTGGACTTACACACCGGGGAGCTGTTTTTT. Translation: CASSLDLHTGELFF. The genes are TRBV7-9 and TRBJ2-2; D may be TRBD2 (5 bases). The length of the CDR3 is 14 residues. The V and J ends lost 3 bases and 3 bases respectively, with 8 bases between them. In germline, CDR1 is SEHNR, CDR2 FQNEAQ (reference sequence).

This clonotype was seen a few times. This rearrangement joins TRBV7-8 to TRBJ2-1, with D hard to call. CDR1 is SGHVS and CDR2 is FQNEAQ in the germline V gene. CDR3 length equals 15 residues. V gave up 2 bases and J gave up 5 bases, with 13 bases separating them. CDR3 nucleotides: TGTGCCAGCAGCTTACGGAACCAAGATAACAATGAGCAGTTCTTC. This sequence encodes CASSLRNQDNNEQFF.

This sequence joins TRBV7-7 and TRBJ1-3; D gene ambiguous. This CDR3 is 17 amino acids long. V was trimmed by 0 bases and J by 3 bases, leaving 15 bases between them. In germline, CDR1 is SSHAT, CDR2 FNYEAQ (reference sequence). This chain's CDR3 is CASSLAPEGKGGNTIYF. CDR3 nucleotide sequence: TGTGCCAGCAGCTTAGCACCCGAGGGAAAGGGTGGAAACACCATATATTTT.

This clonotype was seen more than once but under ten times. The CDR3 here is CASRPLDRVASGSYEQYF. DNA for the CDR3: TGTGCCAGCAGGCCACTGGACAGGGTGGCTAGCGGCTCCTACGAGCAGTACTTC. The chain recombines TRBV6-2 or TRBV6-3 with TRBJ2-7; a possible D gene is TRBD1 (8 bases). The CDR3 is 18 amino acids. Germline V lookup: CDR1 MNHEY, CDR2 SVGEGT. Trimming shortened V by 6 bases and J by 0 bases, and 24 bases separated the two germline ends.

This clonotype was seen more than once but under ten times. The chain is built from TRBV19 and TRBJ1-1; D remains ambiguous. Germline V CDR1 and CDR2: LNHDA, SQIVND (reference sequence). Between the trimmed V and J ends, which lost 9 bases and 4 bases, there was a span of 15 bases. The CDR3 has 13 residues. This chain's CDR3 is CASMRKSPTEAFF. Here the CDR3 DNA reads TGTGCCAGCATGCGGAAGTCCCCCACTGAAGCTTTCTTT. Together with reference TRBV19 and TRBJ1-1, the CDR3 gives the full variable domain: DGGITQSPKYLFRKEGQNVTLSCEQNLNHDAMYWYRQDPGQGLRLIYYSQIVNDFQKGDIAEGYSVSREKKESFPLTVTSAQKNPTAFYLCASMRKSPTEAFFGQGTRLTVV.